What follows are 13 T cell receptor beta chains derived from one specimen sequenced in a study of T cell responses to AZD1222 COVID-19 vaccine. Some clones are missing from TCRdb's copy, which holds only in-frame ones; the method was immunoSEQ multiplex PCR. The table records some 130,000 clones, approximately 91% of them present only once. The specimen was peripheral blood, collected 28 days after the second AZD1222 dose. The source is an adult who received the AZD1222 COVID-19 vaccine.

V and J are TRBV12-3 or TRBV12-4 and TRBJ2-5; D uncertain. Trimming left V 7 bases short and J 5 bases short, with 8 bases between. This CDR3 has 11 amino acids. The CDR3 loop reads CASTLGETQYF. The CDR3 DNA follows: TGTGCCAGCACCCTAGGCGAGACCCAGTACTTC.

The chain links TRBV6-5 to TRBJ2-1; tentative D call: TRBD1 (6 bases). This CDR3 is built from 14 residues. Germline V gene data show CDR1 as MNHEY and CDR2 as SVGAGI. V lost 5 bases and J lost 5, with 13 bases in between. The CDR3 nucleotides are TGTGCCAGCAGTCTAGGACAGTTACACAATGAGCAGTTCTTC. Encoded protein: CASSLGQLHNEQFF.

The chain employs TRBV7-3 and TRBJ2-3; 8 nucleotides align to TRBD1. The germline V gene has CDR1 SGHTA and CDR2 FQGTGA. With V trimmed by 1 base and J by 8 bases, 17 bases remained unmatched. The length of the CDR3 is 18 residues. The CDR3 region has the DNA TGTGCCAGCAGCTTAAGAGCCAGGAGCAGGGGGCCCCGGTTTACGCAGTATTTT. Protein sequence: CASSLRARSRGPRFTQYF. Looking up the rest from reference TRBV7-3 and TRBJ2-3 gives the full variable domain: GAGVSQTPSNKVTEKGKYVELRCDPISGHTALYWYRQSLGQGPEFLIYFQGTGAADDSGLPNDRFFAVRPEGSVSTLKIQRTERGDSAVYLCASSLRARSRGPRFTQYFGPGTRLTVL.

The CDR3 DNA is TGTGCCAGCAGCTTAGATCACGGTCTGTATGGGACAGAATTGCAAGAGACCCAGTACTTC. It is translated as CASSLDHGLYGTELQETQYF. This chain links TRBV11-2 with TRBJ2-5; 7 nucleotides agree with TRBD1. J was trimmed by 2 bases and V by 0 bases; bases with no gene match: 18. Germline CDR1 and CDR2: SGHAT and FQNNGV. This CDR3 contains 20 residues.

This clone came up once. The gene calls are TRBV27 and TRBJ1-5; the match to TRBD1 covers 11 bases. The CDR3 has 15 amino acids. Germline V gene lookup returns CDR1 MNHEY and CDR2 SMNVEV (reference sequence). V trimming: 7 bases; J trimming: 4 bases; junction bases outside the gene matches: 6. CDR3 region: CASTPGTGGNQPQHF. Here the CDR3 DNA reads TGTGCCAGCACCCCCGGGACAGGGGGTAATCAGCCCCAGCATTTT.

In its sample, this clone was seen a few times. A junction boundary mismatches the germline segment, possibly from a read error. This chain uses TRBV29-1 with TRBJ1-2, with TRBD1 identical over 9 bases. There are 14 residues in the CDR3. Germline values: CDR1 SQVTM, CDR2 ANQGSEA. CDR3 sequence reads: CSVQEQGAGYGYTF. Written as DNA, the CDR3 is TGCAGCGTTCAAGAACAGGGGGCGGGTTATGGCTACACCTTC.

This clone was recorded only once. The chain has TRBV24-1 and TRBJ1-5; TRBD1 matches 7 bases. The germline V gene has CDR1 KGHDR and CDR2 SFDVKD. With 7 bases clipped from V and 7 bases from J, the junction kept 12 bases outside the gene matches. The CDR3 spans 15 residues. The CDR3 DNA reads TGTGCCACCAGCCGGGGACAGACCGAGGGACAGCCCCAGCATTTT. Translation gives CATSRGQTEGQPQHF.

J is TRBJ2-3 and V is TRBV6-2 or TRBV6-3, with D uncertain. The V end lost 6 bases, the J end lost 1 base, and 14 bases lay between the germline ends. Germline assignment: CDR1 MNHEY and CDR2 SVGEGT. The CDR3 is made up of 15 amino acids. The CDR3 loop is CASSLDSGRTDTQYF. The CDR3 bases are TGTGCCAGCAGCCTAGACTCCGGTCGCACAGATACGCAGTATTTT.

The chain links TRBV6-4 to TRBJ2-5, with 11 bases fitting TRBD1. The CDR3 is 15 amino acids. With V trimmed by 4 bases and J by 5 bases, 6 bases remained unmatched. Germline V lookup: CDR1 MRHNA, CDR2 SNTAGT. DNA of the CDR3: TGTGCCAGCAGTGCCTCGGGACAGGGGGGCGAGACCCAGTACTTC. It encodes CASSASGQGGETQYF.

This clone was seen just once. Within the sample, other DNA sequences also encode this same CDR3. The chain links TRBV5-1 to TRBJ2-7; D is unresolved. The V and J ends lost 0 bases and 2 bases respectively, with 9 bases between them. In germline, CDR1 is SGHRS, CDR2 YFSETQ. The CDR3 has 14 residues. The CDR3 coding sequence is TGCGCCAGCAGCTTGGTGGGCCCTCCCTACGAGCAGTACTTC. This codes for CASSLVGPPYEQYF.

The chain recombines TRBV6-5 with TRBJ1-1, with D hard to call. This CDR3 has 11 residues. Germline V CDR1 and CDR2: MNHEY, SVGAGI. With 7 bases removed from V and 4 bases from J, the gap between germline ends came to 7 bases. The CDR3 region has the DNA TGTGCCAGCACACGGGGCACTGAAGCTTTCTTT. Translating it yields CASTRGTEAFF.

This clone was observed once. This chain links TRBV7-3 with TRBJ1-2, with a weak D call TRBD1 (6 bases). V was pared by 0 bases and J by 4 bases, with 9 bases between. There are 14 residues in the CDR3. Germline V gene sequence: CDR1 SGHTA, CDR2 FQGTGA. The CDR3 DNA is TGTGCCAGCAGCTTAACGTGGACAGCCTATGGCTACACCTTC. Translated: CASSLTWTAYGYTF.

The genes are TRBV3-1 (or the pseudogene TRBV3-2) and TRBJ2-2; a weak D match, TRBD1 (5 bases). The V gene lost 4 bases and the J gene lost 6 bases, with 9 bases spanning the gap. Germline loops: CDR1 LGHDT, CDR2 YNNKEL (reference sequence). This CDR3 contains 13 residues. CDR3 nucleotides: TGTGCCAGCAGCCCTGCCAGGGCCGGGGAGCTGTTTTTT. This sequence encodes CASSPARAGELFF.